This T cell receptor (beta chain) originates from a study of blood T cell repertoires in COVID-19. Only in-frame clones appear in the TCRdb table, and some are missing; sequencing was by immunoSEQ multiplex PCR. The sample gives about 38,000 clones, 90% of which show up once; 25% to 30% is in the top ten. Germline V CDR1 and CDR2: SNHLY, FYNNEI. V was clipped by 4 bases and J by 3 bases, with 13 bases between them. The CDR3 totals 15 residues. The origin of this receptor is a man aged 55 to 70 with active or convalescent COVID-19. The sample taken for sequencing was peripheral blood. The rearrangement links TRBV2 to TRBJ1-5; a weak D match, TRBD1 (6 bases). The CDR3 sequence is CASSVTGLTNQPQHF. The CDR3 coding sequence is TGTGCCAGCAGTGTAACAGGGCTTACCAATCAGCCCCAGCATTTT.